Listed below are T cell receptor beta chains from one sample, sequenced in a study of blood T cells in healthy people across ages. One entry per CDR3 protein results from TCRdb running MiXCR on the 5' RACE reads. The sample has about 1 million distinct CDR3 sequences; 40% to 55% are singletons. Sequencing was carried out using blood. The receptor source for this set is a woman aged 60-75 years in good health. CDR3s include the opening cysteine and the closing phenylalanine or tryptophan. The D gene is left open where the match is weak. Some rows mark clone size as missing; the rest say once, few, many or name a class of expanded clone.

V: TRBV7-3; size: NA; J: TRBJ2-5; length: 13; D: NA; CDR3: CASSRRFPETQYF; DNA: TGTGCCAGCAGCCGACGCTTCCCAGAGACCCAGTACTTC
V: TRBV10-3; size: NA; J: TRBJ2-5; length: 12; D: NA; CDR3: CAISDEAERQYF; DNA: TGTGCCATCAGTGATGAAGCGGAGCGGCAGTACTTC
V: TRBV28; size: NA; J: TRBJ2-5; length: 14; D: NA; CDR3: CASSVEGGMETQYF; DNA: TGTGCCAGCAGTGTTGAGGGGGGTATGGAGACCCAGTACTTC
V: TRBV4-1; size: NA; J: TRBJ2-3; length: 18; D: NA; CDR3: CASSQDRRTSPSADTQYF; DNA: TGCGCCAGCAGCCAAGATCGTCGGACCTCCCCGAGCGCAGATACGCAGTATTTT
V: TRBV18; size: NA; J: TRBJ2-1; length: 16; D: TRBD2; CDR3: CASSPEAGVVSNEQFF; DNA: TGTGCCAGCTCACCCGAAGCGGGAGTGGTATCAAATGAGCAGTTCTTC
V: TRBV18; size: NA; J: TRBJ2-7; length: 15; D: NA; CDR3: CASSPRMGAPAEQYF; DNA: TGTGCCAGCTCACCTCGGATGGGGGCGCCGGCCGAGCAGTACTTC
V: TRBV27; size: NA; J: TRBJ2-7; length: 13; D: NA; CDR3: CASSLSPLAEQYF; DNA: TGTGCCAGCAGTTTATCGCCACTAGCCGAGCAGTACTTC
V: TRBV20-1; size: few; J: TRBJ2-3; length: 17; D: TRBD2; CDR3: CSASGLAGGRNTDTQYF; DNA: TGCAGTGCCTCGGGACTAGCGGGAGGGAGAAACACAGATACGCAGTATTTT
V: TRBV6-1; size: few; J: TRBJ1-4; length: 15; D: NA; CDR3: CASRETGLTNEKLFF; DNA: TGTGCCAGCAGGGAAACAGGGTTAACTAATGAAAAACTGTTTTTT
V: TRBV20-1; size: NA; J: TRBJ2-7; length: 16; D: TRBD2; CDR3: CSAPASTSGRAYEQYF; DNA: TGCAGTGCTCCCGCTTCGACTAGCGGGAGGGCCTACGAGCAGTACTTC
V: TRBV20-1; size: once; J: TRBJ2-5; length: 16; D: NA; CDR3: CSARDYSGPTYNEQYF; DNA: TGCAGTGCTAGAGATTATAGCGGACCTACCTACAATGAGCAGTACTTC
V: TRBV10-2; size: NA; J: TRBJ2-1; length: 18; D: NA; CDR3: CASSEALGTPRTGYEQFF; DNA: TGCGCCAGCAGTGAGGCGCTTGGGACTCCCCGGACGGGCTACGAGCAGTTCTTC
V: TRBV29-1; size: NA; J: TRBJ2-5; length: 13; D: NA; CDR3: CSVGTGSQETQYF; DNA: TGCAGCGTTGGCACAGGGTCCCAAGAGACCCAGTACTTC
V: TRBV2; size: once; J: TRBJ1-4; length: 14; D: NA; CDR3: CASSSDLLNEKLFF; DNA: TGTGCCAGCAGTAGCGACCTGCTCAATGAAAAACTGTTTTTT
V: TRBV10-3; size: NA; J: TRBJ2-7; length: 17; D: TRBD1; CDR3: CAISETRPGTGSYEQYF; DNA: TGTGCCATCAGTGAGACCAGACCTGGGACAGGGTCCTACGAGCAGTACTTC
V: TRBV6-6; size: NA; J: TRBJ2-7; length: 15; D: NA; CDR3: CASSRGTLNSYEQYF; DNA: TGTGCCAGCAGTCGTGGGACACTGAACTCCTACGAGCAGTACTTC
V: TRBV27; size: NA; J: TRBJ2-7; length: 12; D: TRBD1; CDR3: CATGQGRCEQYF; DNA: TGTGCCACGGGACAGGGAAGATGCGAGCAGTACTTC
V: TRBV15; size: NA; J: TRBJ2-1; length: 18; D: TRBD2; CDR3: CATSGLAGEGRSYNEQFF; DNA: TGTGCCACCAGTGGACTAGCGGGAGAAGGCCGCTCCTACAATGAGCAGTTCTTC
V: TRBV6-5; size: NA; J: TRBJ2-3; length: 18; D: TRBD2; CDR3: CASSYLAGGSSSTDTQYF; DNA: TGTGCCAGCAGTTACCTAGCGGGAGGATCCTCTAGCACAGATACGCAGTATTTT
V: TRBV4-1; size: NA; J: TRBJ2-7; length: 15; D: NA; CDR3: CASGQGEGSYNEQYF; DNA: TGCGCCAGCGGCCAAGGAGAGGGCTCCTACAATGAGCAGTACTTC
V: TRBV28; size: few; J: TRBJ2-3; length: 15; D: NA; CDR3: CASNQDSFSTDTQYF; DNA: TGTGCCAGCAACCAAGACAGTTTTAGCACAGATACGCAGTATTTT
V: TRBV27; size: NA; J: TRBJ2-1; length: 15; D: NA; CDR3: CASSLMQSSYNEQFF; DNA: TGTGCCAGCAGTTTAATGCAGAGCTCCTACAATGAGCAGTTCTTC
V: TRBV10-3; size: NA; J: TRBJ2-3; length: 15; D: NA; CDR3: CAISEGRQPTDTQYF; DNA: TGTGCCATCAGTGAAGGGAGACAGCCCACAGATACGCAGTATTTT
V: TRBV6-5; size: few; J: TRBJ2-1; length: 16; D: NA; CDR3: CASSYSREYTYNEQFF; DNA: TGTGCCAGCAGTTACTCGAGGGAGTACACTTACAATGAGCAGTTCTTC
V: TRBV7-3; size: NA; J: TRBJ2-1; length: 17; D: NA; CDR3: CASSLLGSFRSYNEQFF; DNA: TGTGCCAGCAGCCTCCTGGGTAGCTTTCGCTCCTACAATGAGCAGTTCTTC
V: TRBV7-9; size: NA; J: TRBJ2-1; length: 14; D: NA; CDR3: CASSFGTTYNEQFF; DNA: TGTGCCAGCAGCTTTGGGACAACCTACAATGAGCAGTTCTTC
V: TRBV6-2/TRBV6-3; size: few; J: TRBJ2-5; length: 15; D: TRBD1; CDR3: CASRTDRGLTSPQYF; DNA: TGTGCCAGCAGGACCGACAGGGGGCTTACGTCGCCCCAGTACTTC
V: TRBV2; size: NA; J: TRBJ1-5; length: 14; D: NA; CDR3: CASSPDGVNQPQHF; DNA: TGTGCCAGCAGCCCGGACGGGGTCAATCAGCCCCAGCATTTT
V: TRBV11-2; size: few; J: TRBJ2-7; length: 14; D: NA; CDR3: CASSFPARIHEQYF; DNA: TGTGCCAGCAGCTTCCCCGCCAGGATCCACGAGCAGTACTTC
V: TRBV5-1; size: NA; J: TRBJ2-1; length: 16; D: TRBD2; CDR3: CASSRAGLAGFYEQFF; DNA: TGCGCCAGCAGTCGAGCGGGACTAGCGGGATTCTATGAGCAGTTCTTC
V: TRBV20-1; size: NA; J: TRBJ2-7; length: 19; D: TRBD2; CDR3: CSAIPVGLAGSGPYYEQYF; DNA: TGCAGTGCTATTCCCGTGGGGCTAGCGGGGAGCGGCCCGTACTACGAGCAGTACTTC
V: TRBV5-1; size: NA; J: TRBJ2-1; length: 13; D: NA; CDR3: CASSWANTNEQFF; DNA: TGCGCCAGCAGCTGGGCTAATACCAATGAGCAGTTCTTC
V: TRBV27; size: NA; J: TRBJ2-2; length: 16; D: TRBD2; CDR3: CASSSPSGRATGELFF; DNA: TGTGCCAGCAGTTCCCCAAGCGGGAGGGCCACCGGGGAGCTGTTTTTT
V: TRBV12-3/TRBV12-4; size: NA; J: TRBJ2-5; length: 15; D: TRBD1; CDR3: CASATGPPYQETQYF; DNA: TGTGCCAGCGCGACAGGGCCACCCTACCAAGAGACCCAGTACTTC
V: TRBV6-1; size: NA; J: TRBJ2-7; length: 14; D: NA; CDR3: CASSAEGGAYEQYF; DNA: TGTGCCAGCAGTGCCGAGGGCGGGGCCTACGAGCAGTACTTC
V: TRBV2; size: many; J: TRBJ2-3; length: 14; D: NA; CDR3: CASSSGGSTDTQYF; DNA: TGTGCCAGCAGCTCCGGCGGTTCCACAGATACGCAGTATTTT
V: TRBV3-1; size: few; J: TRBJ2-7; length: 12; D: NA; CDR3: CASSQDLVSQYF; DNA: TGTGCCAGCAGCCAAGATCTTGTAAGTCAGTACTTC
V: TRBV3-1; size: once; J: TRBJ2-2; length: 18; D: TRBD1; CDR3: CASSQEGPRTGGTGELFF; DNA: TGTGCCAGCAGCCAAGAAGGCCCTCGGACAGGGGGCACCGGGGAGCTGTTTTTT
V: TRBV29-1; size: few; J: TRBJ2-3; length: 15; D: NA; CDR3: CSVEDRGRGTDTQYF; DNA: TGCAGCGTTGAAGATCGGGGGCGGGGCACAGATACGCAGTATTTT
V: TRBV15; size: NA; J: TRBJ2-3; length: 14; D: NA; CDR3: CATSGGGAGDTQYF; DNA: TGTGCCACCAGCGGGGGGGGCGCTGGGGATACGCAGTATTTT
V: TRBV5-1; size: few; J: TRBJ2-3; length: 16; D: TRBD1; CDR3: CASSLRGQGSTDTQYF; DNA: TGCGCCAGCAGCTTGAGAGGACAGGGAAGCACAGATACGCAGTATTTT
V: TRBV20-1; size: NA; J: TRBJ2-1; length: 16; D: NA; CDR3: CSARAGANPKYNEQFF; DNA: TGCAGTGCTAGAGCGGGAGCTAATCCTAAGTACAATGAGCAGTTCTTC
V: TRBV6-5; size: NA; J: TRBJ2-7; length: 15; D: NA; CDR3: CASSYQVFGSYEQYF; DNA: TGTGCCAGCAGTTATCAGGTTTTTGGGTCCTACGAGCAGTACTTC
V: TRBV19; size: NA; J: TRBJ2-1; length: 15; D: TRBD2; CDR3: CASSIGAGENHEQFF; DNA: TGTGCCAGTAGTATAGGAGCGGGAGAGAACCATGAGCAGTTCTTC
V: TRBV10-3; size: NA; J: TRBJ2-2; length: 11; D: NA; CDR3: CATSTTGELFF; DNA: TGTGCCACCAGTACCACCGGGGAGCTGTTTTTT
V: TRBV10-1; size: few; J: TRBJ2-7; length: 13; D: TRBD2; CDR3: CATQTSGAYEQYF; DNA: TGCGCCACCCAGACTAGCGGGGCCTACGAGCAGTACTTC
V: TRBV11-2; size: few; J: TRBJ2-7; length: 16; D: NA; CDR3: CAGSPRGRGGSYEQYF; DNA: TGTGCCGGCAGCCCCCGAGGAAGGGGGGGGTCCTACGAGCAGTACTTC
V: TRBV6-6; size: NA; J: TRBJ1-6; length: 15; D: NA; CDR3: CASSYARGAGSPLHF; DNA: TGTGCCAGCAGTTACGCTAGGGGCGCGGGATCACCCCTCCACTTT
V: TRBV28; size: NA; J: TRBJ2-3; length: 13; D: TRBD2; CDR3: CASRGGRADTQYF; DNA: TGTGCCAGCAGGGGGGGGAGGGCAGATACGCAGTATTTT
V: TRBV3-1; size: NA; J: TRBJ1-5; length: 14; D: TRBD1; CDR3: CASSPPGGGQPQHF; DNA: TGTGCCAGCAGCCCCCCAGGGGGCGGTCAGCCCCAGCATTTT
V: TRBV20-1; size: few; J: TRBJ2-5; length: 15; D: NA; CDR3: CSARGPVKVQETQYF; DNA: TGCAGTGCTAGGGGGCCGGTAAAGGTACAAGAGACCCAGTACTTC
V: TRBV20-1; size: NA; J: TRBJ2-1; length: 15; D: TRBD2; CDR3: CSARDPSGGYNEQFF; DNA: TGCAGTGCTAGAGATCCTAGCGGGGGTTACAATGAGCAGTTCTTC
V: TRBV6-1; size: NA; J: TRBJ2-1; length: 15; D: NA; CDR3: CASSGTTISLNEQFF; DNA: TGTGCCAGCAGTGGGACTACCATCTCTCTCAATGAGCAGTTCTTC
V: TRBV6-2/TRBV6-3; size: NA; J: TRBJ2-7; length: 16; D: TRBD2; CDR3: CASSYSGGRWPNEQYF; DNA: TGTGCCAGCAGTTACTCGGGCGGGAGATGGCCCAACGAGCAGTACTTC